The 27 T cell receptor beta chains presented below share a single source sample, sequenced in a study of regulatory T cells in long-lasting Graves disease. iRepertoire HTBI primers and Arm-PCR of CDR3 regions built TCR beta libraries. Each CDR3 protein gets one entry after TCRdb re-called the multiplex PCR reads with MiXCR. The sample shows under 700,000 distinct CDR3 sequences, around 16% of them seen only once. Time point defined: newly diagnosed GD, antithyroid drugs for less than 3 months. Generation of the TCR library employed RNA extracted from PBMCs. These data also featured in a second study, about T cells in Graves' hyperthyroidism and ophthalmopathy.

The source was peripheral blood mononuclear cells (PBMCs), collected at new diagnosis, from a patient treated with antithyroid drugs. The receptor source for this set is a woman aged 35 to 60 with Graves disease.

This clonotype was counted ten times or more. V gene TRBV12-3 or TRBV12-4 combines with J gene TRBJ1-1; 9 nucleotides agree with TRBD1. The CDR3 has 16 amino acids. J gave up 0 bases and V 5 bases, and 7 bases lay outside the gene matches. The CDR3 bases are TGTGCCAGCAGTCCGTGGGACAGGGCCATGAACACTGAAGCTTTCTTT. It translates to CASSPWDRAMNTEAFF.

This clonotype appeared many times. The J gene is TRBJ1-1, the V gene TRBV7-3; D not resolved. Germline CDR1 SGHTA, CDR2 FQGTGA. The CDR3 totals 13 residues. Trimming cost V 7 bases and J 11 bases, with 20 bases left between them. The CDR3 loop is CASKPGPTSGAFF. The CDR3 DNA reads TGTGCCAGCAAACCGGGCCCGACAAGTGGGGCTTTCTTT.

This clonotype was counted only a few times. The chain couples TRBV19 to TRBJ2-3; D is unresolved. The ends were cut back, 3 bases at V and 2 bases at J, with 12 bases in the middle. The CDR3 sequence is 15 residues long. CDR1 LNHDA and CDR2 SQIVND come from the germline V gene (reference sequence). The CDR3 region has the DNA TGTGCCAGTAGTATCCTCCCTCGACCCACAGATACGCAGTATTTT. This translates into CASSILPRPTDTQYF.

This clonotype was seen ten or more times. The chain uses TRBV12-3 or TRBV12-4 and TRBJ2-7; D is possibly TRBD1 or TRBD2 (6 bases each). The CDR3 sequence is 13 residues long. V lost 3 bases and J 6 bases, leaving 12 bases between the germline ends. CDR3 loop: CASSFSSGAEQYF. The CDR3 nucleotides are TGTGCCAGCAGTTTCTCATCGGGGGCCGAGCAGTACTTC.

The rearrangement links TRBV24-1 to TRBJ2-7; tentatively, D is TRBD2 (5 bases). V dropped 5 bases and J dropped 2 bases, with 15 bases sitting between them. CDR3 length: 15 amino acids. Germline V gives CDR1 KGHDR, CDR2 SFDVKD. The DNA of the CDR3 is TGTGCCACCAGTGGTGAACAGAGCGGAACCTACGAGCAGTACTTC. This encodes CATSGEQSGTYEQYF.

This clonotype has just a few counts. The J gene is TRBJ1-4, the V gene TRBV15; tentative D call: TRBD1 (5 bases). Trimming stripped 1 base from V and 7 bases from J, with 10 bases between. The CDR3 loop spans 14 amino acids. Looked up from germline, CDR1 is LNHNV and CDR2 is YYDKDF (reference sequence). DNA of the CDR3: TGTGCCACCAGCAGAGGGGAGGGACCTGAAAAACTGTTTTTT. Translated: CATSRGEGPEKLFF. The full variable domain, its missing parts supplied by reference TRBV15 and TRBJ1-4, is DAMVIQNPRYQVTQFGKPVTLSCSQTLNHNVMYWYQQKSSQAPKLLFHYYDKDFNNEADTPDNFQSRRPNTSFCFLDIRSPGLGDTAMYLCATSRGEGPEKLFFGSGTQLSVL.

This rearrangement joins TRBV20-1 to TRBJ2-1; TRBD2 aligns across 9 bases. CDR1 is DFQATT and CDR2 is SNEGSKA in the germline V gene (reference sequence). The V gene end was trimmed by 6 bases and the J gene end by 6 bases; junction bases not matched to a gene: 12. This CDR3 region has 15 residues. For the CDR3, the DNA is TGCAGTGCCACCCTCCCTAGCGGGGCAAGCAATGAGCAGTTCTTC. Translating it yields CSATLPSGASNEQFF.

This clonotype showed up many times. The rearrangement joins TRBV2 to TRBJ1-4; possible D gene TRBD1, 6 bases. The V gene's germline CDR1 is SNHLY and CDR2 FYNNEI. Trimming cost V 6 bases and J 5 bases, with 13 bases left between them. This CDR3 has 14 amino acids. The CDR3 bases are TGTGCCAGCAGGGTAACAGGGAGCAATGAAAAACTGTTTTTT. Protein sequence: CASRVTGSNEKLFF.

The table lists this clonotype with a few counts. This chain joins TRBV19 and TRBJ2-1; TRBD2 agrees at 10 bases. With 9 bases clipped from V and 0 bases from J, the junction kept 5 bases outside the gene matches. Germline V gene data show CDR1 as LNHDA and CDR2 as SQIVND (reference sequence). CDR3 length equals 15 residues. CDR3 nucleotide sequence: TGTGCCAGCGGAGCGGGGGGGAGCTCCTACAATGAGCAGTTCTTC. It yields the protein CASGAGGSSYNEQFF.

The chain recombines TRBV6-1 with TRBJ1-3; D is unclear. This CDR3 has 17 residues. Per the germline V gene, CDR1 is MNHNS and CDR2 is SASEGT. Between the trimmed V and J ends, which lost 0 bases and 0 bases, there was a span of 12 bases. The CDR3 DNA sequence: TGTGCCAGCAGTGAAGCACGGACTCCGAGCTCTGGAAACACCATATATTTT. Translation gives CASSEARTPSSGNTIYF.

This clonotype was recorded many times. This chain connects TRBV3-1 to TRBJ1-5; D possibly corresponds to TRBD1 (5 bases). The CDR3 consists of 17 residues. Germline V gene data show CDR1 as LGHDT and CDR2 as YNNKEL (reference sequence). Trimming removed 3 bases from V and 2 bases from J, with 17 bases in between. CDR3 loop: CASSHSRGGEGNQPQHF. The CDR3 DNA reads as TGTGCCAGCAGCCATAGCCGGGGAGGGGAGGGCAATCAGCCCCAGCATTTT. The full variable domain, in which reference TRBV3-1 and TRBJ1-5 provide the parts outside the CDR3, is DTAVSQTPKYLVTQMGNDKSIKCEQNLGHDTMYWYKQDSKKFLKIMFSYNNKELIINETVPNRFSPKSPDKAHLNLHINSLELGDSAVYFCASSHSRGGEGNQPQHFGDGTRLSIL.

The sample holds a few counts of this clonotype. This chain connects TRBV5-1 to TRBJ1-1; D perhaps matches TRBD1 (5 bases). Germline V lookup: CDR1 SGHRS, CDR2 YFSETQ. The CDR3 extends over 13 amino acids. V lost 7 bases to trimming and J lost 5 bases, with 15 bases between them. The CDR3 DNA reads TGCGCCAGCGCGGGGGTCCCGGAGACTGAAGCTTTCTTT. Its translation: CASAGVPETEAFF.

The chain couples TRBV4-1 to TRBJ2-5; D is ambiguous. Per germline, CDR1 MGHRA and CDR2 YSYEKL. This CDR3 is built from 14 residues. V was clipped by 4 bases and J by 2 bases, with 11 bases between them. Here the CDR3 DNA reads TGCGCCAGCAGCCTAAACAGTGTACAAGAGACCCAGTACTTC. This sequence encodes CASSLNSVQETQYF.

The chain recombines TRBV6-5 with TRBJ2-3; D tentatively reads TRBD1 or TRBD2 (6 bases each). This CDR3 has 15 amino acids. Trimming took off 3 bases at V and 3 bases at J, with 13 bases between the two ends. Germline V gene data show CDR1 as MNHEY and CDR2 as SVGAGI. The CDR3 loop reads CASSYTGAGTDTQYF. CDR3 coding DNA: TGTGCCAGCAGTTATACGGGGGCCGGGACAGATACGCAGTATTTT.

This clonotype was seen ten or more times. This sequence joins TRBV20-1 and TRBJ2-1; 7 positions agree with TRBD1. V shed 0 bases and J 2 bases; nucleotides not matched to a gene: 4. This CDR3 spans 15 amino acids. Germline CDR1 DFQATT, CDR2 SNEGSKA (reference sequence). The CDR3 nucleotides are TGCAGTGCTAGAGAACCGGGACAGCCCTACAATGAGCAGTTCTTC. Encoded protein: CSAREPGQPYNEQFF.

This clonotype appeared a few times. This chain connects TRBV6-1 to TRBJ1-1; 9 bases agree with TRBD1. The V and J ends lost 3 bases and 5 bases, in that order; junction bases with no gene match: 7. Germline CDR1 reads MNHNS; CDR2 reads SASEGT. CDR3 length: 15 amino acids. CDR3 amino acids: CASSEATGGSTEAFF. The CDR3 region has the DNA TGTGCCAGCAGTGAGGCGACAGGGGGAAGTACTGAAGCTTTCTTT.

This clonotype has a count of ten or more. This chain links TRBV6-5 with TRBJ1-2, with 7 bases aligning to TRBD1. CDR1 is MNHEY, CDR2 SVGAGI, per germline. Unmatched junction bases numbered 8, after V lost 0 bases and J lost 1 base. This CDR3 region has 17 residues. The CDR3 DNA reads TGTGCCAGCAGTTACTCGATCACAGGGGACCTTAACTATGGCTACACCTTC. It is translated as CASSYSITGDLNYGYTF.

This clonotype was detected many times. The genes are TRBV5-1 and TRBJ2-5, with 11 bases lining up with TRBD1. Germline loops: CDR1 SGHRS, CDR2 YFSETQ. The V gene end was trimmed by 3 bases and the J gene end by 5 bases; junction bases not matched to a gene: 3. This CDR3 region has 14 residues. The DNA for the CDR3 is TGCGCCAGCAGCTGGACAGGGGGCGAGGAGACCCAGTACTTC. This sequence encodes CASSWTGGEETQYF.

This clonotype was observed many times. The chain recombines TRBV6-2 or TRBV6-3 with TRBJ1-5; maybe TRBD1 (5 bases). The CDR3 is 11 residues long. Germline V gene data show CDR1 as MNHEY and CDR2 as SVGEGT. V lost 8 bases to trimming and J lost 9 bases, with 11 bases between them. CDR3 in amino acids: CASAKGTPQHF. The CDR3 bases are TGTGCCAGCGCTAAGGGGACGCCCCAGCATTTT.

Only a few counts were recorded for this clonotype. This may arise from a read error, as a much more abundant clone is one base away. The chain links TRBV20-1 to TRBJ1-2, with TRBD1 matching over 8 bases. The CDR3 length is 14 residues. Germline lookup yields CDR1 DFQATT and CDR2 SNEGSKA (reference sequence). V dropped 1 base and J dropped 8; count of bases not matched to a gene: 9. CDR3 nucleotides: TGCAGTGCTAGAGTTGCCGAGACAGGGGTCGGCTACACCTTC. Protein sequence: CSARVAETGVGYTF.

This clonotype was seen at least ten times. This sequence joins TRBV30 and TRBJ2-1; D not resolved. CDR3 length equals 12 residues. V was pared by 3 bases and J by 4 bases, with 7 bases between. CDR1 and CDR2 from the germline V gene are GTSNPN and SVGIG (reference sequence). The CDR3 reads CAWRRMYNEQFF. CDR3 sequence (DNA): TGTGCCTGGAGAAGGATGTACAATGAGCAGTTCTTC.

This clonotype has a count of ten or more. CDR3: CASSLDSRTFF. The CDR3 DNA is TGCGCCAGCAGCTTGGACAGTCGAACTTTCTTT. The chain carries TRBV5-1 and TRBJ1-1; no clear D. Germline values: CDR1 SGHRS, CDR2 YFSETQ. V shed 0 bases and J shed 12 bases, with 9 bases lying between them. The CDR3 contains 11 residues.

This clonotype was observed at least ten times. CDR3 sequence reads: CASSSLGTSTTDTQYF. Here the CDR3 DNA reads TGCGCCAGCAGTTCCCTCGGGACTAGCACCACAGATACGCAGTATTTT. V and J are TRBV5-1 and TRBJ2-3; TRBD2 matches 9 bases. The CDR3 consists of 16 residues. Unmatched junction bases numbered 9, after V lost 5 bases and J lost 2 bases. Per the germline V gene, CDR1 is SGHRS and CDR2 is YFSETQ.

At least ten counts were recorded for this clonotype. This chain uses TRBV28 with TRBJ2-7; 8 bases agree with TRBD1. Germline CDR1 is MDHEN and CDR2 is SYDVKM. The CDR3 has 16 amino acids. Unmatched junction bases numbered 14, after V lost 6 bases and J lost 4 bases. DNA of the CDR3: TGTGCCAGCAGAACCACCACAGGGGGTGGAAGGTACGAGCAGTACTTC. Its translation is CASRTTTGGGRYEQYF.

Only a few counts were recorded for this clonotype. V gene TRBV6-2 or TRBV6-3 combines with J gene TRBJ2-3, with D unresolved. The CDR3 spans 17 residues. CDR1 is MNHEY and CDR2 is SVGEGT in the germline V gene. Trimming pared 2 bases from V and 4 bases from J, leaving 19 bases between. Here the CDR3 reads CASSYARTVGGADTQYF. CDR3 coding DNA: TGTGCCAGCAGTTACGCCCGGACGGTCGGTGGGGCAGATACGCAGTATTTT.

V and J are TRBV5-4 and TRBJ1-2, with 8 bases identical to TRBD1. The length of the CDR3 is 17 residues. J lost 1 base, V lost 4 bases, and 12 bases had no gene match. Germline assignment: CDR1 SGHNT and CDR2 YYREEE (reference sequence). Here the CDR3 DNA reads TGTGCCAGCAGCACGGGACAGGTCCCGCCGCTTAACTATGGCTACACCTTC. It encodes CASSTGQVPPLNYGYTF.

This chain links TRBV20-1 with TRBJ2-3, with TRBD1 matching over 11 bases. Per germline, CDR1 DFQATT and CDR2 SNEGSKA (reference sequence). J gave up 1 base and V 6 bases, and 12 bases lay outside the gene matches. The CDR3 has 17 residues. The CDR3 region is CSAPGTGGVLGTDTQYF. CDR3 in DNA: TGCAGTGCGCCCGGGACAGGGGGTGTACTTGGCACAGATACGCAGTATTTT.